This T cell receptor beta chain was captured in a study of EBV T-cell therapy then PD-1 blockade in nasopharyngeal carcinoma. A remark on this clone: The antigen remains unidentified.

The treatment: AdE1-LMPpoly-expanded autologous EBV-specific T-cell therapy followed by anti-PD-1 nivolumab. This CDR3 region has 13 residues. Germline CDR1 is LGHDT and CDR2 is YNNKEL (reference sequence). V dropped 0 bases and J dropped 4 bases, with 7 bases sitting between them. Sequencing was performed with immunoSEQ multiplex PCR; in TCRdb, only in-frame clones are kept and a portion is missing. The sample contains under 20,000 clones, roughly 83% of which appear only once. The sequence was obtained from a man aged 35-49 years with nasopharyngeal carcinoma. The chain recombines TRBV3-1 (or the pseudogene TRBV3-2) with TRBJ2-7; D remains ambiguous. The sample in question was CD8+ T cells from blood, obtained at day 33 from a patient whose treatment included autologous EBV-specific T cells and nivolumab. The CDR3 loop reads CASSQDNRYEQYF. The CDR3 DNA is TGTGCCAGCAGCCAAGATAACCGGTACGAGCAGTACTTC.